The 3 T cell receptor beta chains below all came from one sample that was sequenced in a study of radiation and T cells in renal cell carcinoma. The time point: blood 2 weeks post-SBRT. The sample's treatment: 15 Gy SBRT to primary tumor, nephrectomy 4 weeks later. Sequencing was performed with immunoSEQ multiplex PCR; in TCRdb, only in-frame clones are kept and a portion is missing. The sample contains roughly 130,000 clones, 70% to 90% of which appear only once. The starting material was blood, obtained from a patient whose treatment included radiotherapy and nephrectomy. The receptors were gathered from a woman aged 60-75 years with renal cell carcinoma.

The gene calls are TRBV4-3 and TRBJ2-7, with D possibly matching TRBD1 (6 bases). From germline, CDR1 is LGHNA and CDR2 YSLEER. This CDR3 is built from 16 residues. Trimming removed 0 bases from V and 3 bases from J, with 15 bases in between. CDR3 bases: TGCGCCAGCAGCCAAGATGGCGGTGACAGGTACTACGAGCAGTACTTC. Amino acid sequence: CASSQDGGDRYYEQYF.

This chain links TRBV29-1 with TRBJ2-5, with 7 bases fitting TRBD2. The CDR3 has 13 residues. Germline-derived CDR1 and CDR2 are SQVTM and ANQGSEA. The V and J ends lost 3 bases and 6 bases, in that order; junction bases with no gene match: 7. CDR3 in DNA: TGCAGCGTTGATGCATGGGAGGGAAAGACCCAGTACTTC. Protein: CSVDAWEGKTQYF.

This clone was found once. V and J are TRBV6-1 and TRBJ1-1; the D gene is possibly TRBD1 (5 bases). The CDR3 contains 13 residues. Germline V gives CDR1 MNHNS, CDR2 SASEGT. Trimming left V 4 bases short and J 4 bases short, with 10 bases between. CDR3 nucleotides: TGTGCCAGCAGTGGGGGCAGGGCCACTGAAGCTTTCTTT. Encoded protein: CASSGGRATEAFF.